The present T cell receptor (delta chain) was sequenced within a study of gamma delta lymphoproliferative disorders and STAT genes. Study background: Each gamma-chain library started from at least 50 ng of genomic DNA, using the LymphoTrack Dx TCRG Assay.

Trimming at V came to 3 bases and at J to 3 bases, leaving 5 bases not matched to a gene. This CDR3 spans 13 amino acids. Germline loops: CDR1 TVYSNPD, CDR2 GDNSRS (reference sequence). Note on this clone: Its antigen is still unknown.

Study-wide points: Nearly all major patient gamma and delta clonotypes were public. Whether leukemic clones are public or private remains unconfirmed.

TCRdb re-processed the multiplex PCR reads via CATT. The sample shows over 2,000 delta-chain clones, about 1.5% of them seen only once. PBMCs from patients and controls supplied the genomic DNA for sequencing. The sample comprised blood. The V and J genes are TRDV3 and TRDJ1; TRDD3 matches 9 bases. The sequence was obtained from a human donor in good health. The CDR3 nucleotides are TGTGCCTTCTTGGGGGATATGGCCGATAAACTCATCTTT. The encoded protein is CAFLGDMADKLIF.